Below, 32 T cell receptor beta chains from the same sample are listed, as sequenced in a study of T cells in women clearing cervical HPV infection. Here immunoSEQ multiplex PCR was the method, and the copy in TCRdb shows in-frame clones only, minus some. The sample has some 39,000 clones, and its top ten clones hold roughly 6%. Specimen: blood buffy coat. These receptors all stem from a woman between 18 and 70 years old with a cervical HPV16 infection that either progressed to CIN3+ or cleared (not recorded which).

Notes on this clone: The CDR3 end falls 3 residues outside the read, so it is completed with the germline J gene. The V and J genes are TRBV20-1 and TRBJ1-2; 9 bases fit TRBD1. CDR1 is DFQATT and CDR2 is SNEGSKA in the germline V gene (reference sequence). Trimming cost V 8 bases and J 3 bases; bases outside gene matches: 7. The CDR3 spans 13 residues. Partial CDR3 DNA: TGCAGTAGTGGGACAGGGATTTACTATGGC. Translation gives CSSGTGIYYG. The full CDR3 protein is CSSGTGIYYGYTF.

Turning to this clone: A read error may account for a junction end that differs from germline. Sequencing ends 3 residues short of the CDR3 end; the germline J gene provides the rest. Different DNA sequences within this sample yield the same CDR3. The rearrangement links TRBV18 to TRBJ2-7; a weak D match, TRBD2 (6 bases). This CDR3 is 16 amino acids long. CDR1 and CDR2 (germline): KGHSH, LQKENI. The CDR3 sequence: CASSQGSGEASYEQYF. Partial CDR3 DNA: TGTGCCAGTTCACAAGGATCGGGGGAGGCCTCCTACGAG. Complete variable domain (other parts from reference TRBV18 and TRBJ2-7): NAGVMQNPRHLVRRRGQEARLRCSPMKGHSHVYWYRQLPEEGLKFMVYLQKENIIDESGMPKERFSAEFPKEGPSILRIQQVVRGDSAAYFCASSQGSGEASYEQYFGPGTRLTVT.

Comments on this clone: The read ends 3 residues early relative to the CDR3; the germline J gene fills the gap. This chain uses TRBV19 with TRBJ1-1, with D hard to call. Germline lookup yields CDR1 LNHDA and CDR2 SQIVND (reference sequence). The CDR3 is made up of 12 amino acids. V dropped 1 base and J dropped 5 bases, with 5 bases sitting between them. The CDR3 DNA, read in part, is TGTGCCAGTAGTATAGGCCAGACTGAA. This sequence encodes CASSIGQTE. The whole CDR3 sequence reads CASSIGQTEAFF.

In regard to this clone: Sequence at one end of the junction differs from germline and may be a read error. The DNA read from the CDR3 is TGTGCTAGCAGCTTGAACTACGAC. This translates into CASSLNYD. The full-length CDR3 reads as CASSLNYDYTF. V gene TRBV7-7 combines with J gene TRBJ1-2; unclear D gene. The CDR3 goes on 3 residues after the read ends, and that part is filled in from the germline J gene. CDR3 length equals 11 residues. Germline V CDR1 and CDR2: SSHAT, FNYEAQ (reference sequence).

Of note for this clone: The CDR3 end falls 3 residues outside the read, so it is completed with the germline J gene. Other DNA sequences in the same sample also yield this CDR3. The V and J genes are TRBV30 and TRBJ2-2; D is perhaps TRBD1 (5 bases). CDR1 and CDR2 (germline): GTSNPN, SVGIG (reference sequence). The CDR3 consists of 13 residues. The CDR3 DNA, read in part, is TGTGCCTGGAGGGGTCAGGGTACTTCCCCG. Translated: CAWRGQGTSP. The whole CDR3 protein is CAWRGQGTSPLFF.

The CDR3 sequence: CASSTSTTKGQYF. Incomplete CDR3 DNA: TGTGCCAGTAGTACCAGTACGACGAAGGGT. The chain joins TRBV19 to TRBJ2-4; D gene ambiguous. The read terminates 3 residues ahead of where the CDR3 ends, so the germline J gene completes it. CDR1 is LNHDA, CDR2 SQIVND, per germline (reference sequence). This CDR3 region has 13 residues.

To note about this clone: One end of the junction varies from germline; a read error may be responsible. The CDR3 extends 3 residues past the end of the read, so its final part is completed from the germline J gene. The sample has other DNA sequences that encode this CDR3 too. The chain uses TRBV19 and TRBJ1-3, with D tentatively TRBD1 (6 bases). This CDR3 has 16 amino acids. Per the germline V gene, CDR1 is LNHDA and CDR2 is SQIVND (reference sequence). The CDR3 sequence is CASSSGQGRTGNTIYF. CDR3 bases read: TGTGCCAGTAGTAGTGGGCAGGGGAGGACTGGAAACACG.

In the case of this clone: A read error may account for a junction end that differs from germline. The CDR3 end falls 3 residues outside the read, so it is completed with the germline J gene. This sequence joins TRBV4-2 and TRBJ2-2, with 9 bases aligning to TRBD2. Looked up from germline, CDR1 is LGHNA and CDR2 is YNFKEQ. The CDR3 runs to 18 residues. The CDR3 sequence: CASSQDYQAGGPPGELFF. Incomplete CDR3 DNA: TGCGCCAGCAGCCAAGATTACCAGGCGGGAGGGCCCCCCGGGGAG.

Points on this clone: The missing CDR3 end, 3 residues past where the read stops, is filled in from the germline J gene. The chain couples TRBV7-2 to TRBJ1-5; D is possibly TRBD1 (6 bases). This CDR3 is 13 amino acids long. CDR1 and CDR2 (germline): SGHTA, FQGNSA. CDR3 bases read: TGTGCCAGCAGCTTAGCTGGGGGCAAACCC. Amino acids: CASSLAGGKP. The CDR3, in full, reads CASSLAGGKPQHF.

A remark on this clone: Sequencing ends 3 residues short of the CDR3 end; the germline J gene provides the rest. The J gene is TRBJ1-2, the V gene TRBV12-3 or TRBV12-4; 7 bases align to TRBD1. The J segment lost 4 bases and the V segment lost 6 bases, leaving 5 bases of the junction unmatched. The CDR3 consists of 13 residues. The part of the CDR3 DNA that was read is TGTGCCAGCAGCCGCGGACAGGCCTATGGC. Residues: CASSRGQAYG. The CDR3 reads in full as CASSRGQAYGYTF.

CDR3 DNA (partial): TGTGCCAGCAGCTCAGGACAGGGAAACATT. Translating gives CASSSGQGNI. The whole CDR3 reads CASSSGQGNIQYF. The V gene is TRBV7-3, the J gene TRBJ2-4, with TRBD1 matching 8 bases. The observed sequence ends 3 residues before the CDR3 terminus, with the missing tail filled in from the germline J gene. The CDR3 totals 13 residues. The junction had 2 bases not matched to a gene; V was cut back by 4 bases and J by 6 bases. Per germline, CDR1 SGHTA and CDR2 FQGTGA.

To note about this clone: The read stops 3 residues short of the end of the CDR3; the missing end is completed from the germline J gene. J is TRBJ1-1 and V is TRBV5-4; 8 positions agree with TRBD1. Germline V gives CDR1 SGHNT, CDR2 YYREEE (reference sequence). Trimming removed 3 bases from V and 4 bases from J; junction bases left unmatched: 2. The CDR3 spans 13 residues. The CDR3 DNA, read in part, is TGTGCCAGCAGCTCCACAGGGGGCACTGAA. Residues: CASSSTGGTE. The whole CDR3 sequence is CASSSTGGTEAFF.

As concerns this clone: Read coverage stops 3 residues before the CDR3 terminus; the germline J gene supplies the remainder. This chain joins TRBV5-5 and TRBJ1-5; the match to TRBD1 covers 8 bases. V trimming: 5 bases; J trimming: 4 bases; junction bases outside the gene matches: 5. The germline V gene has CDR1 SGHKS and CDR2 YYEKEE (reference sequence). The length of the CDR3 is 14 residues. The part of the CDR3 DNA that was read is TGTGCCAGCAGTCTGACAGGGGCTAATCAGCCC. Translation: CASSLTGANQP. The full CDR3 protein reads CASSLTGANQPQHF.

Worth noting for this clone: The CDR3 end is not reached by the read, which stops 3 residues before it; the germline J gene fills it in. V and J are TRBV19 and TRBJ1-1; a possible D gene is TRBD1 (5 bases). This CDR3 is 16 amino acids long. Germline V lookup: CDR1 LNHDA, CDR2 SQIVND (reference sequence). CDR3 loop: CASSIALGAGRGEAFF. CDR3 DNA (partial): TGTGCCAGTAGTATAGCCCTCGGCGCGGGGCGAGGAGAA. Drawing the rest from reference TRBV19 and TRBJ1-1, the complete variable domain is DGGITQSPKYLFRKEGQNVTLSCEQNLNHDAMYWYRQDPGQGLRLIYYSQIVNDFQKGDIAEGYSVSREKKESFPLTVTSAQKNPTAFYLCASSIALGAGRGEAFFGQGTRLTVV.

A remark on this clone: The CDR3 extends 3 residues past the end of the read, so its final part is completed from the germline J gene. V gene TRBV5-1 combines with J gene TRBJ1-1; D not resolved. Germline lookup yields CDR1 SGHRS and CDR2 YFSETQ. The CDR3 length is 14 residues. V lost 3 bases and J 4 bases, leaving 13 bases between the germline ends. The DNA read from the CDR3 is TGCGCCAGCAGCTCCGGGTCCCCGATCACTGAA. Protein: CASSSGSPITE. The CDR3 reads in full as CASSSGSPITEAFF.

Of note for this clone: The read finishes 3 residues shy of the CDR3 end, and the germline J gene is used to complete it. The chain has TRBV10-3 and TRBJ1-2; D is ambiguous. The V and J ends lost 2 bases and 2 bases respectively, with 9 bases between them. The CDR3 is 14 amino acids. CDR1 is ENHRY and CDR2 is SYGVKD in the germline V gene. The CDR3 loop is CAISEENSNYGYTF. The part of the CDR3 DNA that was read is TGTGCCATCAGTGAGGAGAACTCAAACTATGGC.

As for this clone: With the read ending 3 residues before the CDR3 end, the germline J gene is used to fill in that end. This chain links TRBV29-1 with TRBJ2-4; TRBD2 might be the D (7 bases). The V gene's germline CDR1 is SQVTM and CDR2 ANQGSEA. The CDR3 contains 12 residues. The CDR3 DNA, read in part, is TGCAGCGCCTATGGGGGGGCCTATGGT. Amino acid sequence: CSAYGGAYG. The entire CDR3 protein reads CSAYGGAYGQYF.

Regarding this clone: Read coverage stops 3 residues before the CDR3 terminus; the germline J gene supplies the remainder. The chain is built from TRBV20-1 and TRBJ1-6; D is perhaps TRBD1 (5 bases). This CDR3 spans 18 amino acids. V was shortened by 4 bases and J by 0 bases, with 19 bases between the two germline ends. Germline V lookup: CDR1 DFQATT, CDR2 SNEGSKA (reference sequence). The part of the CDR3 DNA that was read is TGCAGTGCTATTCCTTTGGGGCAGCCGAGCTCCTATAATTCACCC. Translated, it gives CSAIPLGQPSSYNSP. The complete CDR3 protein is CSAIPLGQPSSYNSPLHF.

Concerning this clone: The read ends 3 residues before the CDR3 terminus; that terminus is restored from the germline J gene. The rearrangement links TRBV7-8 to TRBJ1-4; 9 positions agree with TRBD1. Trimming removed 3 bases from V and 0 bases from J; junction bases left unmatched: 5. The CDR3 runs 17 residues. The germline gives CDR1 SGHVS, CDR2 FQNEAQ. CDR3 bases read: TGTGCCAGCAGCTTCGGACAGGGGTTCCCAACTAATGAAAAA. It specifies CASSFGQGFPTNEK. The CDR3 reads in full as CASSFGQGFPTNEKLFF. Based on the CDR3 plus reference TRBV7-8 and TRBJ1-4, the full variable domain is GAGVSQSPRYKVAKRGQDVALRCDPISGHVSLFWYQQALGQGPEFLTYFQNEAQLDKSGLPSDRFFAERPEGSVSTLKIQRTQQEDSAVYLCASSFGQGFPTNEKLFFGSGTQLSVL.

The chain's CDR3 is CAWSVKGEWGLPYEQYF. The CDR3 DNA, read in part, is TGTGCCTGGAGTGTGAAGGGCGAGTGGGGACTACCCTACGAG. The rearrangement links TRBV30 to TRBJ2-7; 7 positions agree with TRBD2. The CDR3 extends 3 residues past the end of the read, so its final part is completed from the germline J gene. The CDR3 is 17 amino acids. V was pared by 0 bases and J by 2 bases, with 13 bases of the junction left unmatched. The V gene's germline CDR1 is GTSNPN and CDR2 SVGIG (reference sequence).

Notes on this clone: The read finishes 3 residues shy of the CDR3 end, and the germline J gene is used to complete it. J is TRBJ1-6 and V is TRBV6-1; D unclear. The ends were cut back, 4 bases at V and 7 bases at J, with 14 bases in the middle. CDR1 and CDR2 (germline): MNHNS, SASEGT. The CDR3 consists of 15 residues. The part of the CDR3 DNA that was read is TGTGCCAGCAGTGTACATGGTACCTCAAATTCACCC. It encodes CASSVHGTSNSP. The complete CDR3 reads CASSVHGTSNSPLHF.

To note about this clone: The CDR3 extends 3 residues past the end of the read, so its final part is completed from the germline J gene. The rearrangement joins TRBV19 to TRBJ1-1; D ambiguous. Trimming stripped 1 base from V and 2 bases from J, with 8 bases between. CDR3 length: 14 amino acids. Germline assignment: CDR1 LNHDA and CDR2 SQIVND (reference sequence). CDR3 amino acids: CASSIVSINTEAFF. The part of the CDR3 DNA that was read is TGTGCCAGTAGTATAGTCAGTATTAACACTGAA.

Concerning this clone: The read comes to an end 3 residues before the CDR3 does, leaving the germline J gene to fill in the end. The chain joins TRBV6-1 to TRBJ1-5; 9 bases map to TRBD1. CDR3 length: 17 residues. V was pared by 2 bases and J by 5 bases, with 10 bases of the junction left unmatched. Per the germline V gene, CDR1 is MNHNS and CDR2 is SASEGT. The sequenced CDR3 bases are TGTGCCAGCAGTGAAACAGGGGGCCGGCCTCTGGATCAGCCC. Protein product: CASSETGGRPLDQP. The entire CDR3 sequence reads CASSETGGRPLDQPQHF.

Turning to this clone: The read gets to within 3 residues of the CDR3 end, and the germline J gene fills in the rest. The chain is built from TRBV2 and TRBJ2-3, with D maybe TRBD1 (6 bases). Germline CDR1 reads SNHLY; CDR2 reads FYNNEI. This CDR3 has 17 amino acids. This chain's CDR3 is CASSAVRLTGGNQPQYF. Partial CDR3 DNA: TGTGCCAGCAGTGCGGTGAGGCTGACAGGCGGCAATCAGCCG.

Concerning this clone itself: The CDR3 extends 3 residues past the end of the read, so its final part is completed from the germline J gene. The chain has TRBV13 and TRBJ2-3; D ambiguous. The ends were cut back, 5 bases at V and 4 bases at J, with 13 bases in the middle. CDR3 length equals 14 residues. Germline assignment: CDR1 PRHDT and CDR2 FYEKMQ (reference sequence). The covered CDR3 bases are TGTGCCAGCAGCCCCCGGTATGAACCAGATACG. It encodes CASSPRYEPDT. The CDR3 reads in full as CASSPRYEPDTQYF.

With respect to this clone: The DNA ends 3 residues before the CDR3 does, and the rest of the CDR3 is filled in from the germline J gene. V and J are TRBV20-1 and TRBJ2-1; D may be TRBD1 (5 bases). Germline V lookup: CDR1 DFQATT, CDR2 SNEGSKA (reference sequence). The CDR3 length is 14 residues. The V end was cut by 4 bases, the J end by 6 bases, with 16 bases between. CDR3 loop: CSATPPTQGNEQFF. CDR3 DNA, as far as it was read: TGCAGTGCTACCCCACCTACTCAGGGCAATGAG.

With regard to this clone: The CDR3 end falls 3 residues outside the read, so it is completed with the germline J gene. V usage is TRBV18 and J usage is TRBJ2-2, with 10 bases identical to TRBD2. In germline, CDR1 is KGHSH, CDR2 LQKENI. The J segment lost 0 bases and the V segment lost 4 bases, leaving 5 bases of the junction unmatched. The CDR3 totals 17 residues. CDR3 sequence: CASSLLAGGSNTGELFF. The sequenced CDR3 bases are TGTGCCAGCTCACTTTTAGCGGGAGGCTCGAACACCGGGGAG.

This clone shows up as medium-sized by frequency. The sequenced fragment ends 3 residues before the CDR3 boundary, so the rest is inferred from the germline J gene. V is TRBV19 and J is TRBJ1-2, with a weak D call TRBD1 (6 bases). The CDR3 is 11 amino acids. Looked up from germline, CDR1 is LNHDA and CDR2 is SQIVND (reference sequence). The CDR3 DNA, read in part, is TGTGCCAGTACCCTGGGGGCCTAC. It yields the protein CASTLGAY. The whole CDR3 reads CASTLGAYYTF. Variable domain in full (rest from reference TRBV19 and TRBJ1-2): DGGITQSPKYLFRKEGQNVTLSCEQNLNHDAMYWYRQDPGQGLRLIYYSQIVNDFQKGDIAEGYSVSREKKESFPLTVTSAQKNPTAFYLCASTLGAYYTFGSGTRLTVV.

The CDR3 loop reads CSAGTSGRVYEQYF. CDR3 DNA (partial): TGCAGTGCTGGGACTAGCGGGAGGGTCTACGAG. V usage is TRBV20-1 and J usage is TRBJ2-7; TRBD2 matches 16 bases. The read terminates 3 residues before the CDR3 end, so the remaining end is supplied by the germline J gene. The CDR3 has 14 amino acids. Germline V CDR1 and CDR2: DFQATT, SNEGSKA (reference sequence). The ends lost 5 bases at V and 3 bases at J; junction bases unmatched: 1.

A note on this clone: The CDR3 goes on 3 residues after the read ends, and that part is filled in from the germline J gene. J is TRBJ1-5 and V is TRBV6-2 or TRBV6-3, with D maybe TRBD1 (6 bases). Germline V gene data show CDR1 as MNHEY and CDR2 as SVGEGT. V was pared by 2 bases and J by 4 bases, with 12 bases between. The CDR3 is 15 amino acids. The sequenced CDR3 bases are TGTGCCAGCAGTTACAACAGGGTCTGGAATCAGCCC. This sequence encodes CASSYNRVWNQP. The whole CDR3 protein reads CASSYNRVWNQPQHF.

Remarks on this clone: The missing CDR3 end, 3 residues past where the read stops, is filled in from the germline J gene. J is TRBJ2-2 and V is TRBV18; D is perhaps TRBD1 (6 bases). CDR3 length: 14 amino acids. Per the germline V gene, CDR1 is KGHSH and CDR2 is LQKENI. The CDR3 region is CASSRDNNNSPLFF. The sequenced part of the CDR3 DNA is TGTGCCAGCTCACGGGACAACAACAATTCACCG. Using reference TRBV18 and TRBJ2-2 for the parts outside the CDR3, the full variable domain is NAGVMQNPRHLVRRRGQEARLRCSPMKGHSHVYWYRQLPEEGLKFMVYLQKENIIDESGMPKERFSAEFPKEGPSILRIQQVVRGDSAAYFCASSRDNNNSPLFFGEGSRLTVL.

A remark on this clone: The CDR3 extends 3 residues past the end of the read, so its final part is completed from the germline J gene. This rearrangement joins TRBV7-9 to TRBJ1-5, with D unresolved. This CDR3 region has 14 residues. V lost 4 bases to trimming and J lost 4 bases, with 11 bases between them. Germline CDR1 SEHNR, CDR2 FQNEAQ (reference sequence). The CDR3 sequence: CASSSAIGNQPQHF. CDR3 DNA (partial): TGTGCCAGCAGCTCAGCTATCGGTAATCAGCCC.